Listed below are T cell receptor beta chains from one sample, sequenced in a study of cytomegalovirus exposure and HLA in healthy donors. Sequenced by immunoSEQ multiplex PCR; TCRdb stores in-frame clones only, minus some. The table lists 80,000 to 100,000 clones, about two thirds of them singletons, with roughly 2.5% in the top ten. The sequenced material came from PBMCs. The source of these receptors is a man between 50 and 59 years old in good health and CMV-seronegative. The CDR3 runs from the conserved cysteine through the conserved F or W. The D gene is left open where the match is weak. Expanded clones get a size class; other rows say once, few or many, or leave the size out.

TRBV6-1	-	-	TRBJ2-7	CASRLGGGNEQYF	TGTGCCAGCAGACTTGGTGGCGGGAACGAGCAGTACTTC
TRBV7-2	-	-	TRBJ1-4	CASSADTTTNEKLFF	TGTGCCAGCAGCGCAGACACGACAACTAATGAAAAACTGTTTTTT
TRBV6-4	-	-	TRBJ2-2	CASSGSTENTGELFF	TGTGCCAGCAGTGGTTCGACTGAGAACACCGGGGAGCTGTTTTTT
TRBV6-5	few	TRBD1	TRBJ2-7	CASKVGTGAYEQYF	TGTGCCAGCAAGGTGGGGACAGGGGCCTACGAGCAGTACTTC
TRBV21-1	-	-	TRBJ1-1	CASSNEGGSTEAFF	TGTGCCAGCAGCAACGAAGGAGGCAGCACTGAAGCTTTCTTT
TRBV6-5	-	-	TRBJ2-2	CASSYDSGTGELFF	TGTGCCAGCAGTTATGACAGTGGGACCGGGGAGCTGTTTTTT
TRBV25-1	few	-	TRBJ2-5	CASSESTVQETQYF	TGTGCCAGCAGTGAATCGACAGTGCAAGAGACCCAGTACTTC
TRBV6-6	few	-	TRBJ1-4	CASSPRGNEKLFF	TGTGCCAGCAGCCCTAGGGGTAATGAAAAACTGTTTTTT
TRBV2	-	-	TRBJ2-5	CASSRGAVTRETQYF	TGTGCCAGCAGCCGGGGGGCGGTCACTCGAGAGACCCAGTACTTC
TRBV7-7	-	-	TRBJ2-3	CASSRQGFGDTQYF	TGTGCTAGCAGCCGCCAGGGTTTTGGGGATACGCAGTATTTT
TRBV2	-	-	TRBJ2-2	CASSPVGGSTGELFF	TGTGCCTCCTCGCCGGTGGGGGGTTCCACCGGGGAGCTGTTTTTT
TRBV27	-	-	TRBJ1-5	CASSTGYQPQHF	TGTGCCAGCAGTACAGGGTATCAGCCCCAGCATTTT
TRBV6-4	-	TRBD1	TRBJ1-2	CASSAQPGQNYGYTF	TGTGCCAGCAGTGCCCAACCGGGACAGAACTATGGCTACACCTTC
TRBV19	-	-	TRBJ1-2	CASSTDRRSYGYTF	TGTGCCAGTAGTACCGACAGGAGATCCTATGGCTACACCTTC
TRBV5-1	few	TRBD1	TRBJ2-2	CASSMTGGTGELFF	TGCGCCAGCAGCATGACAGGGGGTACCGGGGAGCTGTTTTTT
TRBV29-1	-	-	TRBJ2-3	CSVDQGIVADTQYF	TGCAGCGTTGACCAGGGGATAGTTGCAGATACGCAGTATTTT
TRBV5-1	-	TRBD2	TRBJ2-2	CASRPGLANTGELFF	TGCGCCAGCAGGCCGGGACTAGCCAACACCGGGGAGCTGTTTTTT
TRBV4-1	-	-	TRBJ2-5	CASSQDPLETQYF	TGCGCCAGCAGCCAAGATCCCTTAGAGACCCAGTACTTC
TRBV6-6	-	-	TRBJ1-5	CASSQEAGSAHF	TGTGCCAGCAGTCAGGAGGCAGGATCTGCCCATTTT
TRBV11-2	once	-	TRBJ2-1	CASRPGDRAYNEQFF	TGTGCCAGCAGACCGGGGGACCGAGCCTACAATGAGCAGTTCTTC
TRBV7-6	-	TRBD1	TRBJ1-6	CASSLGQGDYNSPLHF	TGTGCCAGCAGCTTGGGACAGGGGGACTATAATTCACCCCTCCACTTT
TRBV5-1	-	-	TRBJ2-7	CASSSNPGTRSYEQYF	TGCGCCAGCAGCTCAAATCCCGGGACACGGTCCTACGAGCAGTACTTC
TRBV6-5	-	TRBD1	TRBJ2-7	CASNRGQFYEQYF	TGTGCCAGCAATAGGGGACAGTTCTACGAGCAGTACTTC
TRBV4-1	-	-	TRBJ2-7	CASSLRLVSDYEQYF	TGCGCCAGCAGCTTACGACTAGTCTCCGACTACGAGCAGTACTTC
TRBV5-4	-	-	TRBJ2-2	CASSLGGSNTGELFF	TGTGCCAGCAGCTTGGGCGGATCGAACACCGGGGAGCTGTTTTTT
TRBV19	-	TRBD1	TRBJ1-6	CASSKQGAGISPLHF	TGTGCCAGTAGTAAACAGGGGGCCGGAATTTCACCCCTCCACTTT
TRBV27	-	-	TRBJ2-1	CASSTGPHRLF	TGTGCCAGCAGTACAGGGCCCCATCGTCTCTTC
TRBV5-4	-	-	TRBJ2-3	CASSSLVAKTDTQYF	TGTGCCAGCAGCTCGCTGGTAGCGAAGACAGATACGCAGTATTTT
TRBV5-1	-	-	TRBJ2-3	CASSPIRNSGRTDTQYF	TGCGCCAGCAGCCCCATACGCAATAGCGGACGCACAGATACGCAGTATTTT
TRBV28	-	TRBD1	TRBJ1-5	CASSVDRWGYSNQPQHF	TGTGCCAGCAGTGTGGACAGGTGGGGGTATAGCAATCAGCCCCAGCATTTT
TRBV9	-	TRBD1	TRBJ2-1	CASSAGQVEYNEQFF	TGTGCCAGCAGCGCGGGACAGGTAGAGTACAATGAGCAGTTCTTC
TRBV27	-	TRBD2	TRBJ2-7	CASSPSGRAAYEQYF	TGTGCCAGCAGTCCGAGCGGGAGGGCGGCCTACGAGCAGTACTTC
TRBV5-1	few	TRBD1	TRBJ2-7	CASSNGGTGGINEQYF	TGCGCCAGCAGCAATGGAGGGACAGGGGGGATCAACGAGCAGTACTTC
TRBV9	-	TRBD2	TRBJ2-2	CASRDERGGYTGELFF	TGTGCCAGCAGAGACGAGCGGGGGGGCTACACCGGGGAGCTGTTTTTT
TRBV11-2	-	TRBD1	TRBJ2-5	CASSPGQGRGETQYF	TGTGCCAGCAGTCCCGGACAGGGGAGGGGAGAGACCCAGTACTTC
TRBV6-1	-	-	TRBJ2-7	CATQRLGGEQYF	TGTGCCACCCAAAGGCTAGGGGGCGAGCAGTACTTC
TRBV15	-	-	TRBJ1-2	CATSRDLGGVYGYTF	TGTGCCACCAGCAGAGACCTAGGAGGGGTATATGGCTACACCTTC
TRBV6-1	few	TRBD1	TRBJ1-2	CASNFGTGFNYGYTF	TGTGCCAGCAATTTCGGGACAGGTTTTAACTATGGCTACACCTTC
TRBV11-2	few	TRBD1	TRBJ2-2	CASSLGRTGSGELFF	TGTGCCAGCAGCTTAGGACGGACAGGGTCTGGGGAGCTGTTTTTT
TRBV7-9	-	TRBD2	TRBJ2-7	CSSSLGTSGGPYEQYF	TGTTCCAGCAGCTTAGGGACTAGCGGGGGGCCCTACGAGCAGTACTTC
TRBV6-5	-	TRBD2	TRBJ2-5	CASSNSGGGETQYF	TGTGCCAGCAGTAATAGCGGGGGGGGAGAGACCCAGTACTTC
TRBV29-1	-	TRBD1	TRBJ1-1	CSVEYRGSLTKTEAFF	TGCAGCGTTGAGTACAGGGGGTCCTTGACGAAAACTGAAGCTTTCTTT